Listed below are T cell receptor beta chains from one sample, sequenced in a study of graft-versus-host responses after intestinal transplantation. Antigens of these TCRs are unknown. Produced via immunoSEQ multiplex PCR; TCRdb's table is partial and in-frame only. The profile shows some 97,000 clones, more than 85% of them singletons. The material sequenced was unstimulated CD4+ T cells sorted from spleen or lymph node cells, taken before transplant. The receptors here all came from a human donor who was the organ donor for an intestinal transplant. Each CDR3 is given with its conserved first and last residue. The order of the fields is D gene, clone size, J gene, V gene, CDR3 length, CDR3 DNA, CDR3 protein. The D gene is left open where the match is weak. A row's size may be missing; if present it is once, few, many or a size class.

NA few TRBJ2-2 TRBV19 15 TGTGCCAGTAGGGGCAGTGTCACGAACACCGGGGAGCTGTTTTTT CASRGSVTNTGELFF
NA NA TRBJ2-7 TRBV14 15 TGTGCCAGCAGCCAAGAAATGTCACCTTCCTACGAGCAGTACTTC CASSQEMSPSYEQYF
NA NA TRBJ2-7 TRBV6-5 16 TGTGCCAGCAGTTCCCCCGTGGGCCCCCAGGCCTACGAGCAGTACTTC CASSSPVGPQAYEQYF
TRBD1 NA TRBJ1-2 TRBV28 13 TGTGCCAGCAGACTTCAGGGGGCCGGTGGCTACACCTTC CASRLQGAGGYTF
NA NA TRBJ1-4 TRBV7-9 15 TGTGCCAGCAGCTTAGAATTGGCAACTAATGAAAAACTGTTTTTT CASSLELATNEKLFF
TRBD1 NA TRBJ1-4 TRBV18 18 TGTGCCAGCTCACGCTCCGGGACAGGGGGCGCCACTAATGAAAAACTGTTTTTT CASSRSGTGGATNEKLFF
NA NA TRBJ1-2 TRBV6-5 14 TGTGCCAGCAGTTCTAATTCCGGGACCTACGTAGACACCTTC CASSSNSGTYVDTF
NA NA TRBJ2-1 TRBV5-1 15 TGCGCCAGCAGCGCGTCAGGTTTCTCCTACAATGAGCAGTTCTTC CASSASGFSYNEQFF
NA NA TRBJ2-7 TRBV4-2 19 TGTGCCAGCAGCCAAGATATTTCGGGGAAGGTCAATTTGGGCTACGAGCAGTACTTC CASSQDISGKVNLGYEQYF
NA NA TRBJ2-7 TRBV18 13 TGTGCCAGCTCACCTGGGGCCCCCTACGAGCAGTACTTC CASSPGAPYEQYF
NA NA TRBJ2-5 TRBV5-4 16 TGTGCCAGCAGCGATCTAGGATGGGGGATTGGAGAGACCCAGTACTTC CASSDLGWGIGETQYF
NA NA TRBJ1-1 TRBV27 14 TGTGCCAGCAGTTATCACGGAATGAACACTGAAGCTTTCTTT CASSYHGMNTEAFF
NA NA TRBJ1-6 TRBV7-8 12 TGTGCCAGCAGCTTAGACCATTCACCCCTCCACTTT CASSLDHSPLHF
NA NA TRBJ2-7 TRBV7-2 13 TGTGCCAGCAGCTTAGCCCACTCCTACGAGCAGTACTTC CASSLAHSYEQYF
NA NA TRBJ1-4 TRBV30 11 TGTGCCTGGAGCGAGATTGAAAAACTGTTTTTT CAWSEIEKLFF
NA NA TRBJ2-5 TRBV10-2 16 TGCGCCAGCAGTGAGATTGGGTCTGGCAGGCGGGAGACCCAGTACTTC CASSEIGSGRRETQYF
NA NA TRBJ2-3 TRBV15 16 TGTGCCACCAGCAGAGAGAGCAGGTCGTGGGCAGATACGCAGTATTTT CATSRESRSWADTQYF
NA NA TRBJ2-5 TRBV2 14 NA CASSEDSSILAQYF
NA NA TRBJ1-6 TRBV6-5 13 TGTGCCAGCAGACCAGCCCAAGGCTCACCCCTCCACTTT CASRPAQGSPLHF
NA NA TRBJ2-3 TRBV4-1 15 TGCGCCAGCAGCCCTTCCTTCTATAGCACAGATACGCAGTATTTT CASSPSFYSTDTQYF
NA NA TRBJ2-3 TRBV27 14 TGTGCCAGCAAATTTGGGGCCACCACAGATACGCAGTATTTT CASKFGATTDTQYF
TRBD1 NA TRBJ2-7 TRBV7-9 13 TGTGCCAGCAGTGACAGGGTCTCCTACGAGCAGTACTTC CASSDRVSYEQYF
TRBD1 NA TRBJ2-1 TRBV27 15 TGTGCCAGCAGTCTGGGGACAGGGAGGGTGAGGAAGCAGTTCTTC CASSLGTGRVRKQFF
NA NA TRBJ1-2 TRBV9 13 TGTGCCAGCAGCGATGCCGTAAACTATGGCTACACCTTC CASSDAVNYGYTF
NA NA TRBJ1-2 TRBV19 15 TGTGCCAGTAGTATAAGGTGGGGCGAAAGCTATGGCTACACCTTC CASSIRWGESYGYTF
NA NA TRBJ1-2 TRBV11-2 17 TGTGCCAGCAGCTCCATTTTGGAGGCGGCCCGGAAGGTGGGCTACACCTTC CASSSILEAARKVGYTF
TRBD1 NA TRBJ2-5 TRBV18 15 TGTGCCAGCTCGTCCAACAGGGGCTCACAAGAGACCCAGTACTTC CASSSNRGSQETQYF
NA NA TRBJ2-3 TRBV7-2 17 TGTGCCAGCAGACCTGGACAGACTGGGGGTGTTTCAAGTACGCAGTATTTT CASRPGQTGGVSSTQYF
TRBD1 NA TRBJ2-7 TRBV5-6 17 TGTGCCAGCAGCTTGGATGGGACAGCTCCCCTTTTAGGCGAGCAGTACTTC CASSLDGTAPLLGEQYF
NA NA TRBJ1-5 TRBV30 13 TGTGCCTGGAGTGTATTAAGGAATCAGCCCCAGCATTTT CAWSVLRNQPQHF
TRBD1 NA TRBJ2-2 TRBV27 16 TGTGCCAGCAGTTCACTCGGACAGGGGGCCGGCGGGGAGCTGTTTTTT CASSSLGQGAGGELFF
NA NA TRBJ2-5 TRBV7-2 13 TGTGCCAGCAGCTTAGGACTCCAAGAGACCCAGTACTTC CASSLGLQETQYF
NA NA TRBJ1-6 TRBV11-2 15 TGTGCCAGCAGCTTAGATTCGGTGGGTTATTCACCCCTCCACTTT CASSLDSVGYSPLHF
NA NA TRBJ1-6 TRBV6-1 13 TGTGCCAGCAGTGAAGTAGAGGGCTCACCCCTCCACTTT CASSEVEGSPLHF
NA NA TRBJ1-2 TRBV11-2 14 TGTGCCAGCAGCTCCCTAAGGGGTTTCTATGGCTACACCTTC CASSSLRGFYGYTF
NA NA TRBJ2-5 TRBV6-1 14 TGTGCCAGCAGTGAATCGCGGGGTAGAGAGACCCAGTACTTC CASSESRGRETQYF
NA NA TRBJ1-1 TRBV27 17 TGTGCCAGCAGTTTTTGGCGCTCGACCTCACGGGGAGCTGAAGCTTTCTTT CASSFWRSTSRGAEAFF
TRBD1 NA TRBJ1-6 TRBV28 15 TGTGCCAGCAGTATTAGACAGGGTTTTGGGTCACCCCTCCACTTT CASSIRQGFGSPLHF
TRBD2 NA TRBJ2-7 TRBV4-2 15 TGTGCCAGCAGCCAAGGACTAGCGGGGTCCTACGAGCAGTACTTC CASSQGLAGSYEQYF
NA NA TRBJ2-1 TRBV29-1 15 TGCAGCGTTCAAAGGGAGAGGACATCCTACAATGAGCAGTTCTTC CSVQRERTSYNEQFF
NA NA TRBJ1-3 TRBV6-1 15 TGTGCCAGCAGTGAAATCCTTACGTGGGGAAACACCATATATTTT CASSEILTWGNTIYF
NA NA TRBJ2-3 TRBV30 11 TGTGCCTGGAGGCAAGCAGATACGCAGTATTTT CAWRQADTQYF
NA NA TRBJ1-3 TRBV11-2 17 TGTGCCAGCAGCCCCGACGTACACAGGCTCTCTGGAAACACCATATATTTT CASSPDVHRLSGNTIYF
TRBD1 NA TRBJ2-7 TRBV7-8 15 TGTGCCAGCAGCTTAATCGTGGGACAGGTCTACGAGCAGTACTTC CASSLIVGQVYEQYF
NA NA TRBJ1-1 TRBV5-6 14 TGTGCCAGCAGCCTGGGGACACAACTCTTTGAAGCTTTCTTT CASSLGTQLFEAFF
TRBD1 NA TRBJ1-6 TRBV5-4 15 TGTGCCAGCAGCAAAGGACAGGACTATAATTCACCCCTCCACTTT CASSKGQDYNSPLHF
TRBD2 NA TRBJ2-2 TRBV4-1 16 TGCGCCAGCAGCCCAGGACTAGCGGGGCCCAGGGGGGAGCTGTTTTTT CASSPGLAGPRGELFF